The 32 T cell receptor beta chains below come from one sample, sequenced in a study of blood T cell repertoires in COVID-19. The table came from immunoSEQ multiplex PCR; TCRdb's copy has only in-frame clones and leaves some out. The repertoire consists of around 170,000 clones, with roughly three quarters occurring once and the leading ten covering 13% to 15%. The sample taken for sequencing was PBMCs or T cells enriched from blood (not recorded which). The receptors were gathered from a man in his sixties who had been exposed to COVID-19.

The chain has TRBV9 and TRBJ2-1; D possibly corresponds to TRBD2 (6 bases). The CDR3 is 14 amino acids. Trimming took 4 bases from V and 9 from J, leaving 17 bases between them. The germline V gene encodes CDR1 SGDLS and CDR2 YYNGEE. This CDR3 reads CASSLAPEGSEQFF. The DNA for the CDR3 is TGTGCCAGCAGCCTAGCGCCCGAAGGGAGTGAGCAGTTCTTC.

A word on this clone: This sample also contains other DNA sequences that code for the same CDR3. The chain carries TRBV7-9 and TRBJ1-2; 9 nucleotides match TRBD1. V lost 5 bases, J lost 5 bases, and 3 bases stayed unmatched. The CDR3 is 13 amino acids. Germline CDR1 and CDR2: SEHNR and FQNEAQ (reference sequence). The CDR3 here is CASSPGTGYGYTF. The CDR3 DNA reads as TGTGCCAGCAGCCCGGGGACAGGGTATGGCTACACCTTC. The full variable domain, in which reference TRBV7-9 and TRBJ1-2 provide the parts outside the CDR3, is DTGVSQNPRHKITKRGQNVTFRCDPISEHNRLYWYRQTLGQGPEFLTYFQNEAQLEKSRLLSDRFSAERPKGSFSTLEIQRTEQGDSAMYLCASSPGTGYGYTFGSGTRLTVV.

The chain joins TRBV6-5 to TRBJ1-4; possibly TRBD1 for D (6 bases). There are 16 residues in the CDR3. Trimming removed 0 bases at V and 8 bases at J, with 16 bases between. The V gene's germline CDR1 is MNHEY and CDR2 SVGAGI. The CDR3 region has the DNA TGTGCCAGCAGTTACTCGCCCGGGACATCAGGGGAAAAACTGTTTTTT. The encoded protein is CASSYSPGTSGEKLFF.

The V call is TRBV5-1, the J call TRBJ1-4; 8 nucleotides line up with TRBD1. The CDR3 sequence is 14 residues long. Germline V gene data show CDR1 as SGHRS and CDR2 as YFSETQ. Trimming at V came to 4 bases and at J to 8 bases, leaving 7 bases not matched to a gene. CDR3 protein: CASSADRVREKLFF. The CDR3 nucleotides are TGCGCCAGCAGCGCGGACAGGGTTCGGGAAAAACTGTTTTTT.

The V gene is TRBV6-4, the J gene TRBJ2-3; the D is unclear. The CDR3 totals 15 residues. V lost 0 bases and J 0 bases, leaving 7 bases between the germline ends. Germline CDR1 reads MRHNA; CDR2 reads SNTAGT. CDR3: CASSDSPGSTDTQYF. The CDR3 DNA reads TGTGCCAGCAGTGACTCACCCGGGAGCACAGATACGCAGTATTTT.

This clone turned up a few times. The chain uses TRBV6-6 and TRBJ1-2; D is undetermined. Trimming removed 5 bases at V and 8 bases at J, with 12 bases between. The CDR3 is 12 amino acids. Per germline, CDR1 MNHNY and CDR2 SVGAGI (reference sequence). The CDR3 DNA is TGTGCCAGCAGTCCGGGGAATAGGGGCTACACCTTC. Encoded protein: CASSPGNRGYTF.

This chain connects TRBV7-9 to TRBJ2-3; 7 positions match TRBD1. This CDR3 is 18 amino acids long. CDR1 and CDR2 (germline): SEHNR, FQNEAQ (reference sequence). J gave up 4 bases and V 5 bases, and 18 bases lay outside the gene matches. The CDR3 nucleotides read TGTGCCAGCAGCCCAAGACAGGGTTTTCAAGGGCAAGCAGATACGCAGTATTTT. Its translation is CASSPRQGFQGQADTQYF.

The rearrangement uses TRBV9 and TRBJ1-3, with D perhaps matching TRBD1 (6 bases). The ends were cut back, 0 bases at V and 2 bases at J, with 12 bases in the middle. Germline CDR1 reads SGDLS; CDR2 reads YYNGEE. This CDR3 spans 16 amino acids. CDR3 residues: CASSVDLTGTGNTIYF. The DNA for the CDR3 is TGTGCCAGCAGCGTAGACCTTACAGGGACTGGAAACACCATATATTTT.

This clone was counted once. V is TRBV19 and J is TRBJ1-2; 10 bases are shared with TRBD1. Germline assignment: CDR1 LNHDA and CDR2 SQIVND (reference sequence). Unmatched junction bases numbered 5, after V lost 2 bases and J lost 2 bases. CDR3 length: 16 residues. CDR3 residues: CASSIPGTGVNYGYTF. DNA for the CDR3: TGTGCCAGTAGTATACCCGGGACAGGGGTCAACTATGGCTACACCTTC. Full variable domain (remainder filled in from reference TRBV19 and TRBJ1-2): DGGITQSPKYLFRKEGQNVTLSCEQNLNHDAMYWYRQDPGQGLRLIYYSQIVNDFQKGDIAEGYSVSREKKESFPLTVTSAQKNPTAFYLCASSIPGTGVNYGYTFGSGTRLTVV.

V is TRBV28 and J is TRBJ1-3; 9 nucleotides match TRBD1. The CDR3 loop spans 15 amino acids. Germline V lookup: CDR1 MDHEN, CDR2 SYDVKM. V lost 3 bases and J lost 7; bases outside the gene matches: 7. The CDR3 spells CASSLDYRGRNTIYF. The CDR3 DNA reads as TGTGCCAGCAGTTTGGACTACAGGGGGCGGAACACCATATATTTT.

J is TRBJ2-1 and V is TRBV11-3, with TRBD2 matching 13 bases. The CDR3 is 17 amino acids. V shed 5 bases, J shed 9 bases, and the junction held 13 bases outside the gene matches. Germline-derived CDR1 and CDR2 are SGHNT and YENEEA. The CDR3 DNA follows: TGTGCCAGCAGCGAATCGATACTAGCGGGAGGGCCCGGTGAGCAGTTCTTC. This sequence encodes CASSESILAGGPGEQFF.

This clone was recorded many times. The CDR3 DNA reads TGTGCCAGCAGCTTTCGAGCTCAGGGCGCCGGGGAGCTGTTTTTT. Translation gives CASSFRAQGAGELFF. The chain joins TRBV7-9 to TRBJ2-2; TRBD1 is a possible D gene (5 bases). Trimming took off 3 bases at V and 6 bases at J, with 14 bases between the two ends. Germline V gene lookup returns CDR1 SEHNR and CDR2 FQNEAQ (reference sequence). The length of the CDR3 is 15 residues.

This clone was detected only a few times. The CDR3 loop is CASSLGREGEKLFF. The CDR3 nucleotides read TGTGCCAGCAGCTTAGGCAGGGAAGGCGAAAAACTGTTTTTT. The chain is built from TRBV7-9 and TRBJ1-4; TRBD1 is a possible D gene (5 bases). Deletions cut 1 base from V and 8 bases from J, with 11 bases between. The germline gives CDR1 SEHNR, CDR2 FQNEAQ (reference sequence). This CDR3 spans 14 amino acids.

This clone has only a few counts. The V and J genes are TRBV30 and TRBJ2-7, with 9 bases matching TRBD2. The CDR3 consists of 13 residues. Losses at the gene ends were 5 bases for V and 0 bases for J; bases not matched to a gene: 2. Germline CDR1 reads GTSNPN; CDR2 reads SVGIG (reference sequence). CDR3 region: CAWGSGSSYEQYF. In nucleotides, the CDR3 is TGTGCCTGGGGTAGCGGGAGCTCCTACGAGCAGTACTTC. The full variable domain, completed using reference TRBV30 and TRBJ2-7, is SQTIHQWPATLVQPVGSPLSLECTVEGTSNPNLYWYRQAAGRGLQLLFYSVGIGQISSEVPQNLSASRPQDRQFILSSKKLLLSDSGFYLCAWGSGSSYEQYFGPGTRLTVT.

The CDR3 region is CSVVGQGAGTQYF. CDR3 bases: TGCAGCGTTGTAGGTCAGGGGGCAGGTACGCAGTATTTT. V is TRBV29-1 and J is TRBJ2-3, with 8 nucleotides matching TRBD1. Per germline, CDR1 SQVTM and CDR2 ANQGSEA. Trimming cost V 4 bases and J 8 bases; bases outside gene matches: 8. This CDR3 is built from 13 residues.

V is TRBV5-6 and J is TRBJ1-2; D is unresolved. The CDR3 has 13 residues. With 4 bases removed from V and 4 bases from J, the gap between germline ends came to 11 bases. Germline V lookup: CDR1 SGHDT, CDR2 YYEEEE. This CDR3 is CASSLTPVYGYTF. The CDR3 region has the DNA TGTGCCAGCAGCCTGACACCAGTCTATGGCTACACCTTC. The full variable domain, with the rest looked up from reference TRBV5-6 and TRBJ1-2, is DAGVTQSPTHLIKTRGQQVTLRCSPKSGHDTVSWYQQALGQGPQFIFQYYEEEERQRGNFPDRFSGHQFPNYSSELNVNALLLGDSALYLCASSLTPVYGYTFGSGTRLTVV.

V gene TRBV7-3 combines with J gene TRBJ2-1, with a weak D call TRBD2 (6 bases). Germline lookup yields CDR1 SGHTA and CDR2 FQGTGA. The CDR3 runs 17 residues. The V end was cut by 4 bases, the J end by 5 bases, with 21 bases between. The CDR3 loop reads CASSSTIPGLPNNEQFF. The DNA of the CDR3 is TGTGCCAGCAGCTCAACCATCCCGGGACTCCCTAACAATGAGCAGTTCTTC.

This clone has just one count. This rearrangement joins TRBV25-1 to TRBJ1-5, with D possibly TRBD1 on 5 matching bases. V lost 6 bases to trimming and J lost 6 bases, with 18 bases between them. From germline, CDR1 is MGHDK and CDR2 SYGVNS. The CDR3 totals 15 residues. CDR3 in DNA: TGTGCCAGCAGCGCAGGTAGGGGCGATGGTCAGCCCCAGCATTTT. It yields the protein CASSAGRGDGQPQHF.

The chain uses TRBV19 and TRBJ2-1; D is perhaps TRBD2 (6 bases). Trimming removed 1 base at V and 4 bases at J, with 8 bases between. There are 14 residues in the CDR3. Germline V CDR1 and CDR2: LNHDA, SQIVND (reference sequence). CDR3 protein: CASSIGDWYNEQFF. The CDR3 region has the DNA TGTGCCAGTAGTATAGGGGACTGGTACAATGAGCAGTTCTTC.

The genes are TRBV7-7 and TRBJ2-5; 12 nucleotides align to TRBD2. V lost 4 bases to trimming and J lost 5 bases; unmatched junction nucleotides: 5. The CDR3 contains 15 residues. Germline V lookup: CDR1 SSHAT, CDR2 FNYEAQ (reference sequence). CDR3 DNA sequence: TGTGCCAGCAGCTCCGGACTAGCGGGATCGGAGACCCAGTACTTC. Its translation is CASSSGLAGSETQYF.

The CDR3: CASSQWGGTDTQYF. The CDR3 DNA follows: TGTGCCAGCAGCCAGTGGGGGGGCACAGATACGCAGTATTTT. V is TRBV27 and J is TRBJ2-3, with TRBD2 as a possible D gene (6 bases). The CDR3 runs to 14 residues. The ends were cut back, 6 bases at V and 1 base at J, with 11 bases in the middle. Looked up from germline, CDR1 is MNHEY and CDR2 is SMNVEV (reference sequence).

J is TRBJ2-7 and V is TRBV28; 11 nucleotides line up with TRBD2. This CDR3 has 15 residues. The J segment lost 3 bases and the V segment lost 6 bases, leaving 7 bases of the junction unmatched. From germline, CDR1 is MDHEN and CDR2 SYDVKM. CDR3 in DNA: TGTGCCAGCAGGTCTTTAGCGGGAGGGCTCTACGAGCAGTACTTC. Translating it yields CASRSLAGGLYEQYF.

The V and J genes are TRBV11-3 and TRBJ1-2; TRBD1 agrees at 7 bases. This CDR3 comprises 14 residues. The V segment lost 5 bases and the J segment 4 bases; nucleotides outside the gene matches: 7. From germline, CDR1 is SGHNT and CDR2 YENEEA. CDR3 nucleotides: TGTGCCAGCAGCCGGGACAGCCTTGGCTATGGCTACACCTTC. Protein: CASSRDSLGYGYTF.

The chain is built from TRBV7-8 and TRBJ2-3; perhaps TRBD2 as D (5 bases). The germline V gene has CDR1 SGHVS and CDR2 FQNEAQ. Between the trimmed V and J ends, which lost 0 bases and 1 base, there was a span of 11 bases. This CDR3 contains 16 residues. The CDR3 region is CASSLARELGTDTQYF. The DNA of the CDR3 is TGTGCCAGCAGCTTAGCAAGGGAGTTAGGCACAGATACGCAGTATTTT.

The chain couples TRBV30 to TRBJ1-3; a possible D gene is TRBD1 (6 bases). CDR1 is GTSNPN, CDR2 SVGIG, per germline (reference sequence). The CDR3 loop spans 15 amino acids. Trimming stripped 2 bases from V and 0 bases from J, with 11 bases between. The CDR3 bases are TGTGCCTGGAGTCCAGACAGGAGCTCTGGAAACACCATATATTTT. It yields the protein CAWSPDRSSGNTIYF. Supplemented by reference TRBV30 and TRBJ1-3, the full variable domain reads SQTIHQWPATLVQPVGSPLSLECTVEGTSNPNLYWYRQAAGRGLQLLFYSVGIGQISSEVPQNLSASRPQDRQFILSSKKLLLSDSGFYLCAWSPDRSSGNTIYFGEGSWLTVV.

The table lists this clone with many counts. The V and J genes are TRBV7-9 and TRBJ2-1; 14 bases match TRBD2. V gave up 5 bases and J gave up 3 bases; unmatched junction bases: 12. Germline V CDR1 and CDR2: SEHNR, FQNEAQ (reference sequence). CDR3 length: 19 amino acids. The CDR3 reads CASSPNPGLAGDGYNEQFF. In DNA form, the CDR3 reads TGTGCCAGCAGCCCGAATCCGGGACTAGCGGGAGACGGCTACAATGAGCAGTTCTTC.

The chain uses TRBV24-1 and TRBJ2-3, with D perhaps TRBD2 (5 bases). Germline CDR1 reads KGHDR; CDR2 reads SFDVKD. The CDR3 spans 14 residues. V was clipped by 4 bases and J by 3 bases, with 10 bases between them. CDR3 nucleotides: TGTGCCACCAGTGACTTAGGACTGACAGATACGCAGTATTTT. This sequence encodes CATSDLGLTDTQYF.

Turning to this clone: The sample carries other DNA sequences with the same CDR3. The chain couples TRBV7-3 to TRBJ2-7, with D perhaps matching TRBD2 (6 bases). V shed 3 bases and J shed 2 bases, with 8 bases lying between them. Germline V gene lookup returns CDR1 SGHTA and CDR2 FQGTGA. The CDR3 is made up of 13 amino acids. The CDR3 nucleotides read TGTGCCAGCAGCTTGGGAGGACCCTACGAGCAGTACTTC. It is translated as CASSLGGPYEQYF.

This CDR3 is CASSPGQGTDQPQHF. In DNA, the CDR3 is TGTGCCAGCAGTCCGGGACAGGGGACTGATCAGCCCCAGCATTTT. This rearrangement joins TRBV6-5 to TRBJ1-5; the match to TRBD1 covers 10 bases. Germline V gene sequence: CDR1 MNHEY, CDR2 SVGAGI. V lost 5 bases and J lost 5; bases outside the gene matches: 6. The CDR3 consists of 15 residues.

V usage is TRBV18 and J usage is TRBJ1-4; D uncertain. There are 17 residues in the CDR3. Germline V gives CDR1 KGHSH, CDR2 LQKENI. Trimming left V 0 bases short and J 0 bases short, with 11 bases between. CDR3 bases: TGTGCCAGCTCACCACCCGGCAGGCCCACAACTAATGAAAAACTGTTTTTT. The encoded protein is CASSPPGRPTTNEKLFF.

The rearrangement uses TRBV7-3 and TRBJ2-7, with TRBD1 matching over 9 bases. Germline CDR1 reads SGHTA; CDR2 reads FQGTGA. The CDR3 is 15 amino acids. After removal of 5 bases from V and 5 bases from J, the junction contained 10 bases not matched to a gene. The CDR3 DNA reads TGTGCCAGCAGCGCAAGTTTGGGACAGGGAGACGAGCAGTACTTC. It codes for CASSASLGQGDEQYF.

This sequence joins TRBV5-4 and TRBJ2-7, with D tentatively TRBD1 (7 bases). Trimming took 3 bases from V and 1 from J, leaving 17 bases between them. The germline V gene encodes CDR1 SGHNT and CDR2 YYREEE (reference sequence). This CDR3 has 16 residues. The CDR3 is CASSSPDRAGSYEQYF. CDR3 bases: TGTGCCAGCAGCTCCCCTGACAGGGCGGGGTCCTACGAGCAGTACTTC.